This T cell receptor (beta chain) was identified during a study of blood T cell repertoires in COVID-19. Study in general: T cells, B-cell-depleted T cells, or PBMCs supplied cDNA or gDNA.

Per germline, CDR1 GTSNPN and CDR2 SVGIG (reference sequence). Trimming removed 2 bases at V and 6 bases at J, with 10 bases between. CDR3 length: 13 residues. How the authors handled the data: How many nucleated cells were present was estimated from reference gene primer amplification. Here immunoSEQ multiplex PCR was the method, and the copy in TCRdb shows in-frame clones only, minus some. Clone size and V and J calls were adopted from that table, with D and trimming inferred from the DNA. Among fewer than 250,000 clones listed, around 80% were seen once. Sequences were obtained from peripheral blood. This TCR was recovered from a man aged 50 or older with active or convalescent COVID-19. The chain is built from TRBV30 and TRBJ1-4; D may be TRBD1 (5 bases). For the CDR3, the DNA is TGTGCCTGGAGTCCAGGGCCCCATGAAAAACTGTTTTTT. It yields the protein CAWSPGPHEKLFF.